The source of this T cell receptor (beta chain) is a study of blood T cell repertoires in COVID-19. Study details: Italy, Spain and the United States were the sources of the convalescent and acute COVID-19 samples.

Measured with immunoSEQ multiplex PCR; TCRdb has only the in-frame clones, and not every one. Found here are some 200,000 clones, roughly nine tenths of them singletons; the top ten hold 1% to 1.5%. Trimming cost V 6 bases and J 0 bases; bases outside gene matches: 7. This CDR3 has 15 amino acids. Germline CDR1 and CDR2: MDHEN and SYDVKM. Sequencing was performed on peripheral blood. The V call is TRBV28, the J call TRBJ2-7; TRBD1 aligns across 8 bases. The sequence was collected from a man under 40 with acute or convalescent COVID-19. Here the CDR3 DNA reads TGTGCCAGCAGCTACAGGGGGGTCGGCTCCTACGAGCAGTACTTC. It translates to CASSYRGVGSYEQYF. The whole variable domain, filled in from reference TRBV28 and TRBJ2-7, reads DVKVTQSSRYLVKRTGEKVFLECVQDMDHENMFWYRQDPGLGLRLIYFSYDVKMKEKGDIPEGYSVSREKKERFSLILESASTNQTSMYLCASSYRGVGSYEQYFGPGTRLTVT.